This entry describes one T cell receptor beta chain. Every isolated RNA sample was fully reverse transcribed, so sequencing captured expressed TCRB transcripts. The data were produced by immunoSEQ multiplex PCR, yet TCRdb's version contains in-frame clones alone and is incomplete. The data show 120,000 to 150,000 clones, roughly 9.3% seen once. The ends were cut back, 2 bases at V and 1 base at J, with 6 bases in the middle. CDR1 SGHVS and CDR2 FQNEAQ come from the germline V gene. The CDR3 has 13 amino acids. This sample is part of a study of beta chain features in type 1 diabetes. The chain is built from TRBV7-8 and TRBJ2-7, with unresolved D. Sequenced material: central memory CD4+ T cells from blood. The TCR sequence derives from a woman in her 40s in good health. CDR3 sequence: CASSLLQSYEQYF. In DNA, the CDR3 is TGTGCCAGCAGCTTACTACAGTCCTACGAGCAGTACTTC.